These 8 T cell receptor beta chains came from one sample sequenced in a study of T cell responses to AZD1222 COVID-19 vaccine. Sequenced by immunoSEQ multiplex PCR; TCRdb stores in-frame clones only, minus some. The table shows about 86,000 clones, with 88% occurring only once. Sample: peripheral blood, taken 28 days after the second AZD1222 dose. These TCRs come from an adult who received the AZD1222 COVID-19 vaccine.

CDR3 in amino acids: CASSQGNGGEQYF. CDR3 in DNA: TGCGCCAGCAGCCAAGGGAATGGGGGCGAGCAGTACTTC. The chain carries TRBV4-1 and TRBJ2-7; D could derive from TRBD1 or TRBD2 (5 bases each). V dropped 1 base and J dropped 6 bases, with 10 bases sitting between them. This CDR3 is built from 13 residues. Germline V gene lookup returns CDR1 MGHRA and CDR2 YSYEKL.

The chain employs TRBV13 and TRBJ2-7; 7 positions agree with TRBD1. Trimming cost V 5 bases and J 6 bases; bases outside gene matches: 13. The CDR3 is 15 amino acids. Germline lookup yields CDR1 PRHDT and CDR2 FYEKMQ (reference sequence). CDR3 DNA sequence: TGTGCCAGCAGCCTACAGGGGCCTGCGGGCGGCGAGCAGTACTTC. This codes for CASSLQGPAGGEQYF.

In DNA form, the CDR3 reads TGTGCCAGCAGCTTCCCCGGGGATCTTGGCACTGAAGCTTTCTTT. It specifies CASSFPGDLGTEAFF. This rearrangement joins TRBV7-9 to TRBJ1-1, with D uncertain. CDR3 length: 15 residues. The germline gives CDR1 SEHNR, CDR2 FQNEAQ (reference sequence). The V end lost 3 bases, the J end lost 4 bases, and 15 bases lay between the germline ends.

The chain has TRBV28 and TRBJ2-1, with TRBD1 matching 9 bases. With 10 bases clipped from V and 6 bases from J, the junction kept 7 bases outside the gene matches. The CDR3 is 13 amino acids. Germline assignment: CDR1 MDHEN and CDR2 SYDVKM. As DNA, the CDR3 is TGTGCCACACTTTCGGGACAGGGCAATGAGCAGTTCTTC. Protein sequence: CATLSGQGNEQFF.

V is TRBV21-1 and J is TRBJ1-1. TRBV21-1 is listed as a pseudogene. The CDR3 covers 12 residues. CDR3 DNA: TGTGCCCGAGCCGAGGGGCACCTTGAAGCTTTCTTT. Protein: CARAEGHLEAFF.

This chain uses TRBV4-1 with TRBJ2-7, with D unclear. The CDR3 length is 15 residues. From germline, CDR1 is MGHRA and CDR2 YSYEKL. Trimming left V 0 bases short and J 2 bases short, with 11 bases between. CDR3 coding DNA: TGCGCCAGCAGCCAAGATAATGGTTTCGCCTACGAGCAGTACTTC. Translating gives CASSQDNGFAYEQYF.

The chain combines TRBV2 with TRBJ2-3, with 7 bases fitting TRBD1. Germline V lookup: CDR1 SNHLY, CDR2 FYNNEI. V shed 5 bases, J shed 4 bases, and the junction held 9 bases outside the gene matches. This CDR3 comprises 15 residues. CDR3 sequence: CASSQDRRFSDTQYF. The CDR3, as DNA: TGTGCCAGCAGTCAGGACAGGCGCTTTTCAGATACGCAGTATTTT.

This chain connects TRBV28 to TRBJ1-1; D remains unclear. CDR1 and CDR2 from the germline V gene are MDHEN and SYDVKM. With 7 bases removed from V and 7 bases from J, the gap between germline ends came to 7 bases. This CDR3 is 10 amino acids long. The CDR3 sequence is CASKDFEAFF. Here the CDR3 DNA reads TGTGCCAGCAAGGACTTTGAAGCTTTCTTT.